The 3 T cell receptor beta chains below come from one sample, sequenced in a study of blood T cell repertoires in COVID-19. The method was immunoSEQ multiplex PCR; TCRdb's version includes in-frame clones alone and lacks a portion of them. The table includes some 70,000 clones, roughly 90% detected once. Sequenced: peripheral blood. These receptors came from a man aged 55 to 69 with acute or convalescent COVID-19.

The gene calls are TRBV11-2 and TRBJ2-1; TRBD2 matches 9 bases. The CDR3 has 16 amino acids. Germline values: CDR1 SGHAT, CDR2 FQNNGV. The V segment lost 4 bases and the J segment 2 bases; nucleotides outside the gene matches: 6. Here the CDR3 reads CASSSPERGAYNEQFF. CDR3 nucleotides: TGTGCCAGCAGCTCCCCCGAGCGGGGGGCCTACAATGAGCAGTTCTTC.

This sequence joins TRBV10-3 and TRBJ1-2; D is uncertain. V lost 3 bases to trimming and J lost 4 bases, with 9 bases between them. The CDR3 spans 13 residues. Germline V gene sequence: CDR1 ENHRY, CDR2 SYGVKD. CDR3 DNA: TGTGCCATCAGTGAAGGCGGTTCCTATGGCTACACCTTC. It translates to CAISEGGSYGYTF.

This chain connects TRBV12-3 or TRBV12-4 to TRBJ1-1; D uncertain. This CDR3 comprises 12 residues. Trimming removed 5 bases at V and 5 bases at J, with 9 bases between. The DNA of the CDR3 is TGTGCCAGCAGTCCGGTCCCTACTGAAGCTTTCTTT. Translated, it gives CASSPVPTEAFF.